This TCR beta chain was sequenced in a study of T-cell memory formation after mild COVID-19 (TCRdb year 2021). Study-wide context: TCR sequence clusters from the two donors were largely donor specific. In a couple of donors, T-cell clones that expanded and contracted after mild COVID-19 were tracked by sequencing TCRalpha and TCRbeta repertoires over time. Two young, previously healthy adult volunteers, one female and one male, were included in the cohort.

For this clonotype: This receptor's antigen is unknown. Base qualities are not at hand, and no much larger clone is one base apart.

Ficoll-Paque density gradient centrifugation was the method used to isolate PBMCs. V lost 2 bases and J lost 5 bases; the stretch between them is 18 bases long. From its cysteine to its phenylalanine, the CDR3 spans 15 amino acids. The kept DNA is CDR3 alone, 45 bases in frame from the first base. Based on the germline V gene (reference sequence), the CDR1 and CDR2 sequences are DFQATT and SNEGSKA. The instrument was an Illumina NovaSeq 6000. Using 5'RACE with constant-segment primers, TCRalpha and TCRbeta cDNA libraries were constructed, with sample barcodes and unique molecular identifiers added in the process. RNA was extracted from every sample with Trizol reagent. Libraries were amplified in two PCR steps, with a second sample barcode and Illumina TruSeq adapters added in the second step. Sequencing of libraries was performed on an Illumina NovaSeq with 2 x 150 bp paired-end reads. Per the authors' processing: The reads were demultiplexed and collapsed into UMI-guided consensus sequences using migec v1.2.7. Using mixcr v2.1.11, the UMI consensuses were aligned to TRA and TRB V and J templates and assembled into clonotypes. A clonotype was counted as expanded or contracted only if both edgeR and NoisET called the change significant, with noise models trained on biological replicates. For edgeR calls, the thresholds were a false discovery rate-adjusted p below 0.01 and a log2 fold-change of 1. As an exploratory analysis of dynamics, max-normalized trajectories of the 1000 most abundant clonotypes were examined by PCA with hierarchical clustering. Each responding clone was given a CD4 or CD8 phenotype based on the CD4+ and CD8+ repertoires, which had been sequenced separately. The public reads were run again by TCRdb, first through fastp at Q25 and then through MiXCR, and only productive beta chains were kept. Each CDR3 protein appears once, grouped with its most common genes and DNA. These V and J calls originate from TCRdb's pipeline instead of the authors' own analysis. The sample table holds some 450,000 distinct CDR3 sequences, of which roughly 18% were seen once. In total, the top ten clones hold about a fifth of the sample.

What the authors observed across the whole study: The second-wave clones that peaked on day 37 were not confirmed to be SARS-CoV-2 specific. The detection of some responding clones in pre-infection memory suggests that pre-existing cross-reactive memory T cells joined the SARS-CoV-2 response. The study included only a couple of mild cases, and larger cohorts that include severe cases with pre-infection samples were judged to be necessary. Clones contracting from day 15 to 85 had balanced CD4/CD8 phenotypes, while a second wave expanding from day 15 to 37 was biased towards CD4+. Contracting CD4+ clones appeared mostly in the CM and EM memory subsets, whereas CD8+ clones were enriched in EMRA.

This chain is built from TRBV20-1 and TRBJ2-5; TRBD2 could be the D gene, as 6 bases match. The receptor was isolated from a young man who had mild COVID-19 (a few samples of this study predate the infection). The sample titles of this study are shuffled in the database, so cell type and time point are left out; the donor was told from shared clones. Sequenced sample: PBMCs or a T cell subset sorted from them (not recorded which). The sequence in DNA is TGCAGTGCTAGACAGGCGGGGTCCTGGGAGGAGACCCAGTACTTC. Its protein product is CSARQAGSWEETQYF.